This TCR beta chain was sequenced during a study of identical twins. This clonotype was detected many times. MiXCR was run by TCRdb on the 5' RACE reads, yielding one entry per CDR3 protein. The repertoire includes approximately 690,000 distinct CDR3 sequences, around 6% of them detected once, and 1.5% to 2% sits in the top ten. V trimming: 8 bases; J trimming: 0 bases; junction bases outside the gene matches: 6. Germline lookup yields CDR1 SQVTM and CDR2 ANQGSEA. The CDR3 has 14 amino acids. The chain employs TRBV29-1 and TRBJ2-4, with TRBD1 identical over 8 bases. The sample taken for sequencing was naive T cells sorted from blood. This clonotype was sampled from a young man in good health. The CDR3 is CSITGGVAKNIQYF. The CDR3 DNA is TGCAGCATAACAGGGGGAGTAGCCAAAAACATTCAGTACTTC.